The 4 T cell receptor beta chains below were found in one sample sequenced in a study of cytomegalovirus exposure and HLA in healthy donors. Amplification used 60 Vbeta primers and 13 Jbeta primers. Sequenced by immunoSEQ multiplex PCR; TCRdb stores in-frame clones only, minus some. The sample carries around 150,000 clones, roughly 85% recorded once. The sequencing sample was made of PBMCs. The origin of the receptors is a man between 18 and 35 years old in good health and CMV-seropositive.

The chain links TRBV6-1 to TRBJ2-2; 10 bases align to TRBD2. The germline V gene has CDR1 MNHNS and CDR2 SASEGT. Trimming at V came to 5 bases and at J to 2 bases, leaving 2 bases not matched to a gene. The CDR3 totals 15 residues. The CDR3 protein is CASSTSGANTGELFF. CDR3 sequence (DNA): TGTGCCAGCAGTACTAGCGGGGCCAACACCGGGGAGCTGTTTTTT.

The genes are TRBV28 and TRBJ1-2, with a possible D match to TRBD1 (6 bases). V dropped 6 bases and J dropped 7 bases, with 21 bases sitting between them. The CDR3 length is 15 residues. Germline assignment: CDR1 MDHEN and CDR2 SYDVKM. CDR3 nucleotide sequence: TGTGCCAGCAGCCCTATTAACAGGGTAATGGGTGGCTACACCTTC. This translates into CASSPINRVMGGYTF.

The chain is built from TRBV5-1 and TRBJ1-2, with TRBD1 as a possible D gene (6 bases). V shed 3 bases and J shed 3 bases, with 18 bases lying between them. There are 16 residues in the CDR3. Germline V lookup: CDR1 SGHRS, CDR2 YFSETQ. The DNA of the CDR3 is TGCGCCAGCAGCTCCAGATCGGGGGGCGTTGACTATGGCTACACCTTC. As protein: CASSSRSGGVDYGYTF. Supplemented by reference TRBV5-1 and TRBJ1-2, the full variable domain reads KAGVTQTPRYLIKTRGQQVTLSCSPISGHRSVSWYQQTPGQGLQFLFEYFSETQRNKGNFPGRFSGRQFSNSRSEMNVSTLELGDSALYLCASSSRSGGVDYGYTFGSGTRLTVV.

The chain carries TRBV7-9 and TRBJ1-4, with D unclear. CDR1 and CDR2 from the germline V gene are SEHNR and FQNEAQ (reference sequence). V was pared by 0 bases and J by 8 bases, with 13 bases between. This CDR3 is built from 15 residues. CDR3 coding DNA: TGTGCCAGCAGCTTAGCCTTTGGTGGTCTAGAAAAACTGTTTTTT. Translation: CASSLAFGGLEKLFF.